The text below deals with one T cell receptor (beta chain). This record comes from a study of T cell repertoires in cytomegalovirus infection. V lost 5 bases and J lost 0; bases outside the gene matches: 7. The CDR3 has 15 residues. Germline V gives CDR1 MNHEY, CDR2 SMNVEV (reference sequence). TCRdb used MiXCR to reprocess the reads, holding one entry per CDR3 protein. The sample holds about 740,000 distinct CDR3 sequences, roughly 35% seen once. The sequencing sample was made of PBMCs. The chain carries TRBV27 and TRBJ2-7; 7 nucleotides match TRBD1. This receptor was obtained from a human donor in good health (CMV status not recorded). Some clones in this sample may be carry-over from other donors' samples. CDR3 sequence (DNA): TGTGCCAGCAGTCCTACAGGGGAAAGCTCCTACGAGCAGTACTTC. The encoded protein is CASSPTGESSYEQYF.